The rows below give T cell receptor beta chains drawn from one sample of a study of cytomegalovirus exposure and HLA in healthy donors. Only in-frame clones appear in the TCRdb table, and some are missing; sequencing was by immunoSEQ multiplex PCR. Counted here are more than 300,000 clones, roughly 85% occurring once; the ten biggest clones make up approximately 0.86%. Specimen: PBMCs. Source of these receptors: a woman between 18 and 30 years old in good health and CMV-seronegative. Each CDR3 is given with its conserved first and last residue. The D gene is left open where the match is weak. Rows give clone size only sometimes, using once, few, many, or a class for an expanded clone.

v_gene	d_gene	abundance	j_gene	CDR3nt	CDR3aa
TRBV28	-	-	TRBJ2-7	TGTGCCAGCAGTTCTGACAGATTCTACGAGCAGTACTTC	CASSSDRFYEQYF
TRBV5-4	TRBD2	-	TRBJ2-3	TGTGCCAGCAGGGGGGGACTAGCGGGGGTGCCCCCAGATACGCAGTATTTT	CASRGGLAGVPPDTQYF
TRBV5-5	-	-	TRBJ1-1	TGTGCCAGCAGCTTGGTTCCCGGGAACACTGAAGCTTTCTTT	CASSLVPGNTEAFF
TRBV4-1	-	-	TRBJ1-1	TGCGCCAGCAGCCCTACTGGGGGGGGAACTGAAGCTTTCTTT	CASSPTGGGTEAFF
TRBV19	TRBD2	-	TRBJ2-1	TGTGCCAGTAGTCCCCGAGGTAGCGGGGACAATGAGCAGTTCTTC	CASSPRGSGDNEQFF
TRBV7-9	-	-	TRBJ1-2	TGTGCCAGCAGCTTAGTCGGCGCGACAGTCTATGGCTACACCTTC	CASSLVGATVYGYTF
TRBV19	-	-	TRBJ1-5	TGTGCCAGTAGTATAGGTACAGCCACCAATCAGCCCCAGCATTTT	CASSIGTATNQPQHF
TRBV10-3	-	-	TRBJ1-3	TGTGCCATCAGTGATAGGGGGGGAAACACCATATATTTT	CAISDRGGNTIYF
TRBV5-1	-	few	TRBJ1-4	TGCGCCAGCAGGTCCTCGTCTGGCGAAAAACTGTTTTTT	CASRSSSGEKLFF
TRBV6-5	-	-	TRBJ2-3	TGTGCCAGCAGTTACTCACCGGGACTCTCCACAGATACGCAGTATTTT	CASSYSPGLSTDTQYF
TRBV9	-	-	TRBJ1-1	TGTGCCAGCAGCGTCGGACAGGAAGCTTTCTTT	CASSVGQEAFF
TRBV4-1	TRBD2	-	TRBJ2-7	TGCGCCAGCAGCCCATCTAGCGGGAGCTCCTACGAGCAGTACTTC	CASSPSSGSSYEQYF
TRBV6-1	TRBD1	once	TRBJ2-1	TGTGCCAGCAGTGGCTCGGGACAGGGTACCAATGAGCAGTTCTTC	CASSGSGQGTNEQFF
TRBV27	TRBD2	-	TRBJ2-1	TGTGCCAGCAGGGTCCTAGCGGGAGCCTCCTACAATGAGCAGTTCTTC	CASRVLAGASYNEQFF
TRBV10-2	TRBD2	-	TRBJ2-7	TGCGCCACTCTTACTAGCGGGGGGGCACACGAGCAGTACTTC	CATLTSGGAHEQYF
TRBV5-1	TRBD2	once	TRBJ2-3	TGCGCCAGCAGCTTGGTTAGCGGGGAGGTCACAGATACGCAGTATTTT	CASSLVSGEVTDTQYF
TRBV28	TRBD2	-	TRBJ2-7	TGTGCCACAGTTCCCCCGGGGGGCTACGAGCAGTACTTC	CATVPPGGYEQYF
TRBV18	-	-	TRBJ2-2	TGTGCCAGCTCATCCTCGGAACAGGGCACCGGGGAGCTGTTTTTT	CASSSSEQGTGELFF
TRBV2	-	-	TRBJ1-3	TGTGCCAGCAGTGACGGAGGGATTGGAAACACCATATATTTT	CASSDGGIGNTIYF
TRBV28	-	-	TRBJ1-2	TGTGCCAGCAGTTTGACAGACGTCTATGGCTACACCTTC	CASSLTDVYGYTF
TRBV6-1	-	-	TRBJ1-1	TGTGCCAGCAGCCCGTTTCGGACAGCAAACACTGAAGCTTTCTTT	CASSPFRTANTEAFF
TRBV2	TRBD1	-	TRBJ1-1	TGTGCCAGCTCTGACAGGGGGCGGGGCACTGAAGCTTTCTTT	CASSDRGRGTEAFF
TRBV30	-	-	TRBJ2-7	TGTGCCTGGAGTCCAACTAACTCCTACGAGCAGTACTTC	CAWSPTNSYEQYF